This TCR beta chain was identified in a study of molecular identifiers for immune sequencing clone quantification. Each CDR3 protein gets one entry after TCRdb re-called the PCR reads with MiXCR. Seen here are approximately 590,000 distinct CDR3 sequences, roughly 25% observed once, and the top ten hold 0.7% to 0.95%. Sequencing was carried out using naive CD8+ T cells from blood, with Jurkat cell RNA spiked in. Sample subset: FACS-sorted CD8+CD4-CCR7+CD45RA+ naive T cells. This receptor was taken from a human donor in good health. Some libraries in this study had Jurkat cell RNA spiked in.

The CDR3: CASSQEGRVNEQFF. The CDR3 nucleotides are TGTGCCAGCAGCCAAGAGGGCAGGGTGAATGAGCAGTTCTTC. This sequence joins TRBV3-1 and TRBJ2-1, with D possibly being TRBD1 (5 bases). Trimming removed 0 bases at V and 7 bases at J, with 10 bases between. Germline V gene lookup returns CDR1 LGHDT and CDR2 YNNKEL (reference sequence). The CDR3 totals 14 residues.